These 25 T cell receptor beta chains were all obtained from the same sample, sequenced in a study of identical twins. TCRdb independently ran MiXCR on the 5' RACE reads; one entry per CDR3 protein. The table has 1.5 million to 2 million distinct CDR3 sequences, about 31% seen once. The sequenced material came from cord blood. These receptors were collected from a newborn girl in good health.

Only a few counts were recorded for this clonotype. The chain uses TRBV5-1 and TRBJ1-2, with D possibly being TRBD1 (6 bases). The ends were cut back, 3 bases at V and 3 bases at J, with 12 bases in the middle. Germline lookup yields CDR1 SGHRS and CDR2 YFSETQ. CDR3 length: 14 amino acids. The CDR3 DNA reads TGCGCCAGCAGCTCCGACAGGCCCGACTATGGCTACACCTTC. It codes for CASSSDRPDYGYTF.

This clonotype has only a few counts. The chain recombines TRBV27 with TRBJ2-7; 7 nucleotides agree with TRBD1. Germline CDR1 reads MNHEY; CDR2 reads SMNVEV (reference sequence). This CDR3 is 13 amino acids long. The ends lost 10 bases at V and 2 bases at J; junction bases unmatched: 8. CDR3 DNA sequence: TGTGCCACCAGCGAGACAGGGCCCTACGAGCAGTACTTC. Translated, it gives CATSETGPYEQYF.

This clonotype showed up just a few times. The genes are TRBV20-1 and TRBJ1-6; D is ambiguous. This CDR3 contains 14 residues. Germline V lookup: CDR1 DFQATT, CDR2 SNEGSKA (reference sequence). V was pared by 5 bases and J by 10 bases, with 18 bases between. CDR3 loop: CSAVLIRKDSPLHF. The CDR3 region has the DNA TGCAGTGCTGTTCTAATAAGGAAGGACTCACCCCTCCACTTT.

This clonotype was seen only once. V is TRBV20-1 and J is TRBJ2-2; D uncertain. V was trimmed by 2 bases and J by 5 bases, leaving 18 bases between them. CDR3 length equals 16 residues. The V gene's germline CDR1 is DFQATT and CDR2 SNEGSKA (reference sequence). The CDR3 spells CSARPPRITSTGELFF. CDR3 DNA: TGCAGTGCTAGACCCCCAAGAATAACTTCAACCGGGGAGCTGTTTTTT.

This sequence joins TRBV5-1 and TRBJ2-5; tentatively, D is TRBD1 (5 bases). Trimming took 4 bases from V and 11 from J, leaving 21 bases between them. Germline loops: CDR1 SGHRS, CDR2 YFSETQ. The CDR3 consists of 14 residues. Here the CDR3 DNA reads TGCGCCAGCAGCGGAAGGACATTCTACAATGAGCAGTACTTC. Amino acid sequence: CASSGRTFYNEQYF.

This clonotype appeared a few times. The chain combines TRBV25-1 with TRBJ1-4, with D hard to call. Looked up from germline, CDR1 is MGHDK and CDR2 is SYGVNS. The CDR3 totals 15 residues. Trimming removed 3 bases at V and 2 bases at J, with 10 bases between. Here the CDR3 DNA reads TGTGCCAGCAGTGATCGAGGGCGGACTAATGAAAAACTGTTTTTT. Translating it yields CASSDRGRTNEKLFF.

This clonotype was observed many times. The CDR3 loop is CSVLRDSYEQYF. CDR3 DNA sequence: TGCAGCGTTCTCAGGGACTCCTACGAGCAGTACTTC. The chain carries TRBV29-1 and TRBJ2-7; D may be TRBD1 (5 bases). CDR3 size: 12 residues. V lost 5 bases, J lost 0 bases, and 8 bases lay in between. CDR1 SQVTM and CDR2 ANQGSEA come from the germline V gene.

The V call is TRBV6-6, the J call TRBJ2-7, with 9 bases fitting TRBD1. Germline CDR1 reads MNHNY; CDR2 reads SVGAGI (reference sequence). After removal of 2 bases from V and 2 bases from J, the junction contained 4 bases not matched to a gene. The CDR3 consists of 15 residues. The CDR3 DNA reads as TGTGCCAGCAGTTACGGGAGACAGGGGGCCTACGAGCAGTACTTC. This translates into CASSYGRQGAYEQYF.

This clonotype was observed a few times. The chain recombines TRBV27 with TRBJ1-6, with 8 bases that match TRBD1. The germline gives CDR1 MNHEY, CDR2 SMNVEV (reference sequence). The length of the CDR3 is 15 residues. The junction had 9 bases not matched to a gene; V was cut back by 5 bases and J by 9 bases. The CDR3 here is CASSLGTGLGSPLHF. The CDR3 nucleotides are TGTGCCAGCAGTCTCGGGACAGGACTAGGTTCACCCCTCCACTTT.

The V and J genes are TRBV3-1 and TRBJ1-2; D not certain. Germline V CDR1 and CDR2: LGHDT, YNNKEL (reference sequence). The CDR3 covers 15 residues. The V end lost 4 bases, the J end lost 3 bases, and 15 bases lay between the germline ends. The CDR3 DNA reads as TGTGCCAGCAGCCCACAAGGAGTGGCAGACTATGGCTACACCTTC. Amino acid sequence: CASSPQGVADYGYTF.

This chain joins TRBV5-1 and TRBJ2-5; possible D gene TRBD2, 5 bases. The CDR3 is 14 amino acids. The germline V and J ends were trimmed by 4 bases and 7 bases, with 17 bases remaining between them. CDR1 is SGHRS, CDR2 YFSETQ, per germline. The chain's CDR3 is CASSPQAAEGTQYF. The CDR3 DNA is TGCGCCAGCAGCCCCCAGGCCGCCGAGGGGACCCAGTACTTC.

The V gene is TRBV28, the J gene TRBJ2-1, with 10 bases aligning to TRBD2. The CDR3 contains 17 residues. The germline V gene has CDR1 MDHEN and CDR2 SYDVKM. With 4 bases clipped from V and 6 bases from J, the junction kept 12 bases outside the gene matches. CDR3 bases: TGTGCCAGCAGTTCCCCCGTCCGTAGCGGGAGGAGCAATGAGCAGTTCTTC. It encodes CASSSPVRSGRSNEQFF. Full variable domain (rest looked up from reference TRBV28 and TRBJ2-1): DVKVTQSSRYLVKRTGEKVFLECVQDMDHENMFWYRQDPGLGLRLIYFSYDVKMKEKGDIPEGYSVSREKKERFSLILESASTNQTSMYLCASSSPVRSGRSNEQFFGPGTRLTVL.

V and J are TRBV5-1 and TRBJ2-4; possibly TRBD2 for D (5 bases). Per germline, CDR1 SGHRS and CDR2 YFSETQ. With 0 bases removed from V and 13 bases from J, the gap between germline ends came to 14 bases. CDR3 size: 13 residues. The CDR3 DNA is TGCGCCAGCAGCTTGGGATACGGGATCGGGCAGTACTTC. The encoded protein is CASSLGYGIGQYF. The full variable domain, rest sourced from reference TRBV5-1 and TRBJ2-4, is KAGVTQTPRYLIKTRGQQVTLSCSPISGHRSVSWYQQTPGQGLQFLFEYFSETQRNKGNFPGRFSGRQFSNSRSEMNVSTLELGDSALYLCASSLGYGIGQYFGAGTRLSVL.

The rearrangement joins TRBV25-1 to TRBJ2-2, with D uncertain. Germline lookup yields CDR1 MGHDK and CDR2 SYGVNS. CDR3 length equals 12 residues. V was pared by 3 bases and J by 5 bases, with 4 bases between. In DNA form, the CDR3 reads TGTGCCAGCAGTGACGTAACCGGGGAGCTGTTTTTT. This codes for CASSDVTGELFF.

This clonotype came up a few times. The chain combines TRBV5-1 with TRBJ2-3; 7 bases are shared with TRBD1. The CDR3 loop spans 16 amino acids. Germline-derived CDR1 and CDR2 are SGHRS and YFSETQ. The trim removed 0 bases at V and 2 bases at J, leaving 6 bases unmatched. CDR3 amino acids: CASSLGGTVTTDTQYF. The CDR3 DNA reads as TGCGCCAGCAGCTTGGGAGGGACAGTGACCACAGATACGCAGTATTTT.

This clonotype was found a few times. The chain recombines TRBV2 with TRBJ2-1; D possibly corresponds to TRBD2 (6 bases). V was pared by 8 bases and J by 15 bases, with 20 bases between. Germline V CDR1 and CDR2: SNHLY, FYNNEI. This CDR3 is built from 12 residues. CDR3 loop: CASCVIPGLLFF. The CDR3 DNA reads as TGTGCCAGCTGCGTCATACCGGGACTCTTGTTCTTC.

In its sample, this clonotype was seen a few times. The chain is built from TRBV29-1 and TRBJ2-3, with D maybe TRBD2 (6 bases). The germline gives CDR1 SQVTM, CDR2 ANQGSEA. CDR3 length equals 13 residues. V was pared by 2 bases and J by 1 base, with 7 bases between. The CDR3 DNA sequence: TGCAGCGTTGAAAGGAGGGGCACAGATACGCAGTATTTT. This translates into CSVERRGTDTQYF.

The chain uses TRBV20-1 and TRBJ2-3; 7 bases agree with TRBD2. The CDR3 consists of 12 residues. Germline CDR1 and CDR2: DFQATT and SNEGSKA (reference sequence). V gave up 7 bases and J gave up 3 bases; unmatched junction bases: 4. The CDR3 bases are TGCAGTGGTAGTAGCGGGACAGATACGCAGTATTTT. It specifies CSGSSGTDTQYF.

This clonotype has only a few counts. The chain uses TRBV20-1 and TRBJ2-1; the D is unclear. Trimming removed 6 bases from V and 3 bases from J, with 6 bases in between. Germline values: CDR1 DFQATT, CDR2 SNEGSKA (reference sequence). CDR3 size: 11 residues. CDR3 in DNA: TGCAGTGCGTACCACTACAATGAGCAGTTCTTC. Its protein product is CSAYHYNEQFF.

The genes are TRBV6-6 and TRBJ2-7; D is ambiguous. The CDR3 is 14 residues long. With 0 bases removed from V and 2 bases from J, the gap between germline ends came to 8 bases. Germline assignment: CDR1 MNHNY and CDR2 SVGAGI (reference sequence). The CDR3 reads CASSYSGFPYEQYF. The DNA of the CDR3 is TGTGCCAGCAGTTACTCAGGGTTCCCCTACGAGCAGTACTTC.

This clonotype was counted a few times. This sequence joins TRBV5-1 and TRBJ2-6; a weak D match, TRBD1 (5 bases). Trimming pared 4 bases from V and 0 bases from J, leaving 8 bases between. The germline CDR1 and CDR2 sequences are SGHRS and YFSETQ. The CDR3 runs 15 residues. CDR3 nucleotide sequence: TGCGCCAGCAGCCCGACAGTCTCTGGGGCCAACGTCCTGACTTTC. This sequence encodes CASSPTVSGANVLTF.

The chain uses TRBV10-3 and TRBJ1-2; no clear D. CDR1 is ENHRY, CDR2 SYGVKD, per germline. The CDR3 is made up of 17 amino acids. V was shortened by 0 bases and J by 6 bases, with 20 bases between the two germline ends. The CDR3 protein is CAISESASGLRYNGYTF. The DNA of the CDR3 is TGTGCCATCAGTGAGTCGGCGTCAGGTCTTCGGTATAATGGCTACACCTTC.

This clonotype occurred a few times. This sequence joins TRBV25-1 and TRBJ2-3; 10 bases are shared with TRBD2. Germline CDR1 MGHDK, CDR2 SYGVNS. This CDR3 is built from 17 residues. Trimming at V came to 2 bases and at J to 1 base, leaving 6 bases not matched to a gene. The CDR3 DNA is TGTGCCAGCAGTGAAATGAGGCTAGCGGGGGGCACAGATACGCAGTATTTT. Residues: CASSEMRLAGGTDTQYF. The whole variable domain, filled in from reference TRBV25-1 and TRBJ2-3, reads EADIYQTPRYLVIGTGKKITLECSQTMGHDKMYWYQQDPGMELHLIHYSYGVNSTEKGDLSSESTVSRIRTEHFPLTLESARPSHTSQYLCASSEMRLAGGTDTQYFGPGTRLTVL.

Of note for this clonotype: One end of the junction varies from germline; a read error may be responsible. This sequence joins TRBV25-1 and TRBJ2-3, with D tentatively TRBD2 (5 bases). Germline loops: CDR1 MGHDK, CDR2 SYGVNS. The CDR3 loop spans 14 amino acids. DNA of the CDR3: TGTGCCGGCAGTGAGGTCCCGGGGACAGATACGCAGTATTTT. It specifies CAGSEVPGTDTQYF.

This clonotype was counted only a few times. The J gene is TRBJ2-7, the V gene TRBV20-1; tentative D call: TRBD2 (5 bases). The CDR3 spans 12 residues. CDR1 and CDR2 from the germline V gene are DFQATT and SNEGSKA (reference sequence). Deletions cut 4 bases from V and 3 bases from J, with 10 bases between. CDR3 in amino acids: CSAMKRYYEQYF. The CDR3 DNA reads TGCAGTGCTATGAAGCGGTACTACGAGCAGTACTTC.